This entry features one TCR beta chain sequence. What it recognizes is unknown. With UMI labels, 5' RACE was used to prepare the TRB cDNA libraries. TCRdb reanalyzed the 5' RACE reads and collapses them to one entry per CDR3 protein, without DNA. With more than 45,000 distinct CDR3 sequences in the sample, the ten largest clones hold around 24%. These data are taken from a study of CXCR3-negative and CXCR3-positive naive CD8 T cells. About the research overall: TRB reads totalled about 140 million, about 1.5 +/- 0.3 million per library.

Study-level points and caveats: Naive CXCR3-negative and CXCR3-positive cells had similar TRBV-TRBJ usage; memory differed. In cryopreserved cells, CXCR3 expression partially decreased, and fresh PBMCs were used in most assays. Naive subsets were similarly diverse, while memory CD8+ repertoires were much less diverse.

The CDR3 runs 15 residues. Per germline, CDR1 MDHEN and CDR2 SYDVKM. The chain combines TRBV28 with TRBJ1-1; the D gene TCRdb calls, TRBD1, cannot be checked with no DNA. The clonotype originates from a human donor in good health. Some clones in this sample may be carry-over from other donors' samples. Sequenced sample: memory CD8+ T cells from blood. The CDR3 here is CASRTQRQGVPEAFF.